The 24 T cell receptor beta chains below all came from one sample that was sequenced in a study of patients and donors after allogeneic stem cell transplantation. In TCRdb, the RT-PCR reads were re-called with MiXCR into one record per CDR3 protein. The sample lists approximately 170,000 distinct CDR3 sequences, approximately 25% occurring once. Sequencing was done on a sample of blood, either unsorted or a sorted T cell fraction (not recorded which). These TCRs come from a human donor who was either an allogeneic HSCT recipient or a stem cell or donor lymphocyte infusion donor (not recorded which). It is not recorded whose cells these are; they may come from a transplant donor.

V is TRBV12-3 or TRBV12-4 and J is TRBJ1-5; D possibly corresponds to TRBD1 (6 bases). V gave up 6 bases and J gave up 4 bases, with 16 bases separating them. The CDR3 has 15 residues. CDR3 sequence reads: CASSPTGFGNQPQHF. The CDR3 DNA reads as TGTGCCAGCAGCCCCACAGGGTTCGGGAATCAGCCCCAGCATTTT.

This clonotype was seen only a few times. The chain's CDR3 is CASSQDPAGVPTYNEQFF. The CDR3 DNA follows: TGTGCCAGCAGCCAAGACCCAGCGGGAGTCCCCACCTACAATGAGCAGTTCTTC. The chain joins TRBV14 to TRBJ2-1; TRBD2 aligns across 8 bases. The CDR3 length is 18 residues. Trimming took 0 bases from V and 2 from J; bases not matched to a gene: 9. Looked up from germline, CDR1 is SGHDN and CDR2 is FVKESK.

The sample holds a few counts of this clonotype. The CDR3 coding sequence is TGCAGTGCTCAACTGGACAGCTACGAGCAGTACTTC. Translation gives CSAQLDSYEQYF. V is TRBV20-1 and J is TRBJ2-7; TRBD1 is a possible D gene (6 bases). Between the trimmed V and J ends, which lost 5 bases and 3 bases, there was a span of 11 bases. CDR3 size: 12 residues. The germline V gene has CDR1 DFQATT and CDR2 SNEGSKA (reference sequence).

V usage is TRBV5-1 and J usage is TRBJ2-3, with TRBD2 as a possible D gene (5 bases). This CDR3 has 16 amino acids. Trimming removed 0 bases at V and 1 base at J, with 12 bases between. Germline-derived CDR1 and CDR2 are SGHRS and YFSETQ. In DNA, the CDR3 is TGCGCCAGCAGCTTGGTACCTGAGGGAGGCACAGATACGCAGTATTTT. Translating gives CASSLVPEGGTDTQYF.

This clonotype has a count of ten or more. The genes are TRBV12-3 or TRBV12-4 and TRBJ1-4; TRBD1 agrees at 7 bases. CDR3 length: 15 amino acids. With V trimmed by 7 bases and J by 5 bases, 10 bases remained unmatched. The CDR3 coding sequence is TGTGCCAGCACTCCAACGGGACAGTTAAATGAAAAACTGTTTTTT. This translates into CASTPTGQLNEKLFF.

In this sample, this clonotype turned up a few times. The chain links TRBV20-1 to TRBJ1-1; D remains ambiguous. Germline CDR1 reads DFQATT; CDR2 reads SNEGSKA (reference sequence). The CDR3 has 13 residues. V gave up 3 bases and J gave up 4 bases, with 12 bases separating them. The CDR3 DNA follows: TGCAGTGCTAGGTCCACATCGGGCACTGAAGCTTTCTTT. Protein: CSARSTSGTEAFF.

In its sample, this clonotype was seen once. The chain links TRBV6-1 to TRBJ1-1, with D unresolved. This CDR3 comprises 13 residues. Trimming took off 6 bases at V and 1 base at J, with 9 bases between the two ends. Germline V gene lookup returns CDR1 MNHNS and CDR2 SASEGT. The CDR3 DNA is TGTGCCAGCAGCTTTATCTCGAACACTGAAGCTTTCTTT. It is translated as CASSFISNTEAFF.

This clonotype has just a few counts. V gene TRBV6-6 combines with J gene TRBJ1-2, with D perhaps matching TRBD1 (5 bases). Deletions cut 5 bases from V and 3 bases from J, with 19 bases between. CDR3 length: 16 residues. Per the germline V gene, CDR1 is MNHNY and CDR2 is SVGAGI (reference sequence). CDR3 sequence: CASSRPLGVRDYGYTF. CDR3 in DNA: TGTGCCAGCAGTCGCCCGTTGGGGGTTCGGGACTATGGCTACACCTTC.

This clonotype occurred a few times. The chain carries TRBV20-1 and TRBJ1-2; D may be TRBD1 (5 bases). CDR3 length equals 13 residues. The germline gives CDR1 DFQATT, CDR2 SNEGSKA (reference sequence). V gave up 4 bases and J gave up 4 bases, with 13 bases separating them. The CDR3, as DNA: TGCAGTGCTATCCCTTCAGGGATCTATGGCTACACCTTC. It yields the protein CSAIPSGIYGYTF.

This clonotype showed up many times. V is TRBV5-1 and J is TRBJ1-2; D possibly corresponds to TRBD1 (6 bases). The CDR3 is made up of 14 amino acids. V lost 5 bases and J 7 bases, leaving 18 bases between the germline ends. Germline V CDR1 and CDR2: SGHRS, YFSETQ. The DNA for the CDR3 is TGCGCCAGCAGAATGGGGGGCACGGTCGGTGGCTACACCTTC. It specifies CASRMGGTVGGYTF.

The chain's CDR3 is CSAEDPVSGNTIYF. The CDR3 bases are TGCAGTGCCGAGGACCCCGTCTCTGGAAACACCATATATTTT. The chain links TRBV20-1 to TRBJ1-3; D uncertain. CDR1 and CDR2 (germline): DFQATT, SNEGSKA (reference sequence). V lost 6 bases to trimming and J lost 0 bases, with 12 bases between them. This CDR3 has 14 residues.

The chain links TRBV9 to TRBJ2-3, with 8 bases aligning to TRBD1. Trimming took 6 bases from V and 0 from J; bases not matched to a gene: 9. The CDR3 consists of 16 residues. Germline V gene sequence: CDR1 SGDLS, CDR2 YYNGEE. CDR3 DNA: TGTGCCAGCAACACCGGGACAGGCTCTAGCACAGATACGCAGTATTTT. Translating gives CASNTGTGSSTDTQYF.

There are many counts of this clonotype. CDR3: CASRNNEKLFF. The CDR3 nucleotides are TGTGCCAGCAGAAACAATGAAAAACTGTTTTTT. The chain recombines TRBV27 with TRBJ1-4; no firm D call. Germline V lookup: CDR1 MNHEY, CDR2 SMNVEV (reference sequence). CDR3 length: 11 amino acids. V lost 6 bases and J lost 5, with 4 bases in between.

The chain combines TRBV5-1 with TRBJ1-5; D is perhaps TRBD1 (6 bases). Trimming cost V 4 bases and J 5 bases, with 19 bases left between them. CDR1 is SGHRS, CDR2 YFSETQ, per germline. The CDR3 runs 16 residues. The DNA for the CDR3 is TGCGCCAGCAGCCTCACCCCTGGGGGGGCCGATCAGCCCCAGCATTTT. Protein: CASSLTPGGADQPQHF.

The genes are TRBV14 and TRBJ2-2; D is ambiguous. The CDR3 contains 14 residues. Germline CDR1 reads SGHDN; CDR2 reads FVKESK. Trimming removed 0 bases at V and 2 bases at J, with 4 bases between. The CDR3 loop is CASSQDINTGELFF. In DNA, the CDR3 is TGTGCCAGCAGCCAAGACATCAACACCGGGGAGCTGTTTTTT.

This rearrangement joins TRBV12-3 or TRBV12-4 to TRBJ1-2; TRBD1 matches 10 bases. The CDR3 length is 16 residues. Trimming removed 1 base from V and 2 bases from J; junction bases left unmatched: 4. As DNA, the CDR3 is TGTGCCAGCAGTTTAGACCCGGGACAGGGGAACTATGGCTACACCTTC. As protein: CASSLDPGQGNYGYTF.

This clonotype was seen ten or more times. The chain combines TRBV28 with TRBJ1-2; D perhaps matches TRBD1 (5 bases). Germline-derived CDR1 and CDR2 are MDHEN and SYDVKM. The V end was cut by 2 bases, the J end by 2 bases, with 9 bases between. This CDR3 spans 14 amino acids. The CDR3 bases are TGTGCCAGCAGTTTAACTACAGGCAACTATGGCTACACCTTC. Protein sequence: CASSLTTGNYGYTF.

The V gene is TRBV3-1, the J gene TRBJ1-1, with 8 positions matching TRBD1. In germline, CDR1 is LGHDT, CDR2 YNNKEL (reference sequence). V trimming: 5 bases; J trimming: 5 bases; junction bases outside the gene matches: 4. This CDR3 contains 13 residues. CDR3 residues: CASSARQGTEAFF. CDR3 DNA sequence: TGTGCCAGCAGCGCACGACAGGGGACTGAAGCTTTCTTT.

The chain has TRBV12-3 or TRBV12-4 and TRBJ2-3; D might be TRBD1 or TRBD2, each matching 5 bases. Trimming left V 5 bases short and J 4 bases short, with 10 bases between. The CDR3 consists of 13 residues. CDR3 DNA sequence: TGTGCCAGCAGTCTAGGGACCCCAGATACGCAGTATTTT. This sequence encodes CASSLGTPDTQYF.

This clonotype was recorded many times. This CDR3 is CSVGTGGGYTF. DNA of the CDR3: TGCAGCGTCGGGACAGGAGGTGGCTACACCTTC. The chain has TRBV29-1 and TRBJ1-2; 8 bases match TRBD1. CDR1 is SQVTM, CDR2 ANQGSEA, per germline. This CDR3 comprises 11 residues. V was pared by 6 bases and J by 7 bases, with 4 bases of the junction left unmatched.

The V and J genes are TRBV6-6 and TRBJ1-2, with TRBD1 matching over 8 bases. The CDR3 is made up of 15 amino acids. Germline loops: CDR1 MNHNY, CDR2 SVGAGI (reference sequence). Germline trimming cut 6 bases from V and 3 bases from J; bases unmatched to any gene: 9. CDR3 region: CASRTQPGQDYGYTF. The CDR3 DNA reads TGTGCCAGCAGGACACAACCGGGACAGGACTATGGCTACACCTTC.

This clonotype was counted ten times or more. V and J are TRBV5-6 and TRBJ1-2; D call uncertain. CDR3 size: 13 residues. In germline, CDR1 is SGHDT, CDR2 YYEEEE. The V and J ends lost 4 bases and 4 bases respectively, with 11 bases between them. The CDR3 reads CASSPLRGYGYTF. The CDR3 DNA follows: TGTGCCAGCAGCCCCCTCCGGGGCTATGGCTACACCTTC.

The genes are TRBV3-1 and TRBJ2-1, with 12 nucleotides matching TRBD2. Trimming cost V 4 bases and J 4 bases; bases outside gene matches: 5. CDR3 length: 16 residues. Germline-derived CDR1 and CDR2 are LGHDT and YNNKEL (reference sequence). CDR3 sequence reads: CASSPLAGGLYNEQFF. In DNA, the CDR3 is TGTGCCAGCAGCCCCCTAGCGGGGGGGTTGTACAATGAGCAGTTCTTC.

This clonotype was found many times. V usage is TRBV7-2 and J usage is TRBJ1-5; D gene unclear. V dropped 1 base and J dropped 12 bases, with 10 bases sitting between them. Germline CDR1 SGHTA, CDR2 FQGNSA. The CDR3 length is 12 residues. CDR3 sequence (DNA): TGTGCCAGCAGCTTAGGCCTTGGTGTCCAGCATTTT. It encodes CASSLGLGVQHF.